Shown below are 28 T cell receptor beta chains from a single sample sequenced in a study of blood T cell repertoires in COVID-19. The repertoire was sequenced with immunoSEQ multiplex PCR; TCRdb's copy has only in-frame clones and lacks some. The sample lists nearly 350,000 clones; under 95% were seen once. Material for sequencing was peripheral blood. These receptors were obtained from a young woman who had recovered from COVID-19.

The genes are TRBV6-5 and TRBJ1-2; 10 bases are a match to TRBD1. The CDR3 runs 14 residues. Germline V gene data show CDR1 as MNHEY and CDR2 as SVGAGI. J was trimmed by 8 bases and V by 2 bases; bases with no gene match: 5. CDR3 amino acids: CASSYRGTGVGYTF. For the CDR3, the DNA is TGTGCCAGCAGTTACCGCGGGACAGGGGTAGGCTACACCTTC.

In this sample, this clone turned up once. The rearrangement uses TRBV4-3 and TRBJ2-5; 8 bases agree with TRBD2. The CDR3 consists of 16 residues. From germline, CDR1 is LGHNA and CDR2 YSLEER. Losses at the gene ends were 4 bases for V and 5 bases for J; bases not matched to a gene: 12. This CDR3 is CASSLDWGGRTETQYF. The CDR3 nucleotides are TGCGCCAGCAGCCTCGATTGGGGCGGGAGGACTGAGACCCAGTACTTC.

The gene calls are TRBV6-2 or TRBV6-3 and TRBJ1-5; TRBD1 aligns across 7 bases. Germline assignment: CDR1 MNHEY and CDR2 SVGEGT. CDR3 size: 14 residues. V shed 2 bases, J shed 7 bases, and the junction held 5 bases outside the gene matches. In DNA form, the CDR3 reads TGTGCCAGCAGTTACGTAGGGGGCCGACAGCCCCAGCATTTT. It translates to CASSYVGGRQPQHF.

The rearrangement links TRBV19 to TRBJ1-1, with unresolved D. The CDR3 covers 10 residues. CDR1 and CDR2 from the germline V gene are LNHDA and SQIVND (reference sequence). The germline V and J ends were trimmed by 10 bases and 7 bases, with 10 bases remaining between them. CDR3 in DNA: TGTGCCACGGGTGATGGTGAAGCTTTCTTT. This sequence encodes CATGDGEAFF.

This sequence joins TRBV5-6 and TRBJ2-5, with D possibly matching TRBD1 (5 bases). Trimming shortened V by 1 base and J by 5 bases, and 9 bases separated the two germline ends. The germline gives CDR1 SGHDT, CDR2 YYEEEE. This CDR3 contains 13 residues. The CDR3, as DNA: TGTGCCAGCAGCTTGAATCACAGGGAGACCCAGTACTTC. This encodes CASSLNHRETQYF. The variable domain in full, with the rest retrieved from reference TRBV5-6 and TRBJ2-5, is DAGVTQSPTHLIKTRGQQVTLRCSPKSGHDTVSWYQQALGQGPQFIFQYYEEEERQRGNFPDRFSGHQFPNYSSELNVNALLLGDSALYLCASSLNHRETQYFGPGTRLLVL.

This rearrangement joins TRBV29-1 to TRBJ1-3; the D gene is possibly TRBD1 (5 bases). V was clipped by 7 bases and J by 7 bases, with 20 bases between them. The CDR3 has 14 amino acids. The germline V gene has CDR1 SQVTM and CDR2 ANQGSEA. The CDR3, as DNA: TGCAGCGCCTCGGGGGTCAACCCTTGGAACACCATATATTTT. Translating gives CSASGVNPWNTIYF.

The V gene is TRBV18, the J gene TRBJ1-4, with a weak D call TRBD1 (5 bases). V was cut by 0 bases and J by 8 bases, with 10 bases left in between. Germline V gene sequence: CDR1 KGHSH, CDR2 LQKENI. The CDR3 is 14 residues long. The CDR3 DNA reads TGTGCCAGCTCACCACCGGGGCTAGGGGAAAAACTGTTTTTT. It yields the protein CASSPPGLGEKLFF. Full variable domain (remainder filled in from reference TRBV18 and TRBJ1-4): NAGVMQNPRHLVRRRGQEARLRCSPMKGHSHVYWYRQLPEEGLKFMVYLQKENIIDESGMPKERFSAEFPKEGPSILRIQQVVRGDSAAYFCASSPPGLGEKLFFGSGTQLSVL.

This clone was picked up one time. V and J are TRBV29-1 and TRBJ2-5; D not resolved. The CDR3 contains 11 residues. Per the germline V gene, CDR1 is SQVTM and CDR2 is ANQGSEA. V was pared by 4 bases and J by 2 bases, with 5 bases between. The CDR3: CSVGEQETQYF. DNA of the CDR3: TGCAGCGTTGGCGAGCAAGAGACCCAGTACTTC.

This clone came up a few times. V is TRBV7-9 and J is TRBJ1-2; TRBD1 might be the D (6 bases). This CDR3 is 13 amino acids long. CDR1 is SEHNR and CDR2 is FQNEAQ in the germline V gene (reference sequence). Trimming took off 4 bases at V and 3 bases at J, with 9 bases between the two ends. The CDR3 region is CASSSQGDYGYTF. CDR3 in DNA: TGTGCCAGCAGCTCACAGGGTGACTATGGCTACACCTTC.

V gene TRBV24-1 combines with J gene TRBJ2-1, with TRBD1 matching 7 bases. Germline V gene sequence: CDR1 KGHDR, CDR2 SFDVKD. The CDR3 loop spans 16 amino acids. J was trimmed by 2 bases and V by 4 bases; bases with no gene match: 7. CDR3: CATSEMDRNPYNEQFF. CDR3 nucleotide sequence: TGTGCCACCAGTGAAATGGACAGGAACCCCTACAATGAGCAGTTCTTC.

This chain links TRBV19 with TRBJ2-1; possibly TRBD2 for D (6 bases). The V gene lost 3 bases and the J gene lost 0 bases, with 15 bases spanning the gap. CDR3 length: 17 residues. Germline CDR1 LNHDA, CDR2 SQIVND (reference sequence). The chain's CDR3 is CASSIVSGDHSYNEQFF. The DNA for the CDR3 is TGTGCCAGTAGTATTGTTTCGGGGGATCACTCCTACAATGAGCAGTTCTTC.

This chain uses TRBV5-4 with TRBJ2-2; maybe TRBD2 (6 bases). The CDR3 spans 12 residues. V was shortened by 3 bases and J by 6 bases, with 6 bases between the two germline ends. Germline V gene lookup returns CDR1 SGHNT and CDR2 YYREEE (reference sequence). The CDR3 DNA sequence: TGTGCCAGCAGCTGGGGGGCCGGGGAGCTGTTTTTT. Residues: CASSWGAGELFF.

The chain has TRBV3-1 (or the pseudogene TRBV3-2) and TRBJ1-2; D gene unclear. Trimming left V 1 base short and J 0 bases short, with 3 bases between. The germline V gene encodes CDR1 LGHDT and CDR2 YNNKEL (reference sequence). This CDR3 has 13 residues. This chain's CDR3 is CASSQGANYGYTF. Written as DNA, the CDR3 is TGTGCCAGCAGCCAAGGAGCTAACTATGGCTACACCTTC.

This sequence joins TRBV3-1 (or the pseudogene TRBV3-2) and TRBJ2-1; 7 nucleotides line up with TRBD1. Germline values: CDR1 LGHDT, CDR2 YNNKEL (reference sequence). This CDR3 region has 15 residues. J lost 6 bases, V lost 4 bases, and 9 bases had no gene match. The CDR3 sequence is CASSRLGQASNEQFF. In DNA form, the CDR3 reads TGTGCCAGCAGCCGTCTCGGACAGGCCTCCAATGAGCAGTTCTTC.

This clone came up once. The rearrangement joins TRBV21-1 to TRBJ1-5; no check of the table's D call, TRBD1, against the DNA was made. TRBV21-1 is marked as a pseudogene. CDR3 length equals 17 residues. Here the CDR3 reads CASRGQKKEILDQPQHF. In DNA form, the CDR3 reads TGTGCCAGCAGAGGACAGAAAAAGGAAATTTTAGATCAGCCCCAGCATTTT.

The chain recombines TRBV6-2 or TRBV6-3 with TRBJ2-4; 9 bases map to TRBD2. The CDR3 runs to 20 residues. V was pared by 6 bases and J by 0 bases, with 18 bases of the junction left unmatched. Germline assignment: CDR1 MNHEY and CDR2 SVGEGT. The CDR3 DNA reads TGTGCCAGCAGCTCCCATCGGGGTGCTAGCGGGATCGGAGCCAAAAACATTCAGTACTTC. Its translation is CASSSHRGASGIGAKNIQYF.

V and J are TRBV19 and TRBJ2-3; 9 bases match TRBD1. The CDR3 has 15 residues. The V gene end was trimmed by 5 bases and the J gene end by 2 bases; junction bases not matched to a gene: 5. CDR1 LNHDA and CDR2 SQIVND come from the germline V gene (reference sequence). The CDR3 region is CASSGTGINTDTQYF. DNA for the CDR3: TGTGCCAGTAGTGGGACAGGGATTAACACAGATACGCAGTATTTT. The variable domain in full, with the rest retrieved from reference TRBV19 and TRBJ2-3, is DGGITQSPKYLFRKEGQNVTLSCEQNLNHDAMYWYRQDPGQGLRLIYYSQIVNDFQKGDIAEGYSVSREKKESFPLTVTSAQKNPTAFYLCASSGTGINTDTQYFGPGTRLTVL.

The J gene is TRBJ2-3, the V gene TRBV5-1, with 8 nucleotides matching TRBD1. CDR1 and CDR2 from the germline V gene are SGHRS and YFSETQ. Trimming removed 4 bases from V and 7 bases from J; junction bases left unmatched: 14. The CDR3 is 16 residues long. The CDR3 spells CASSKGQGGVSYTQYF. The CDR3 DNA is TGCGCCAGCAGCAAAGGACAGGGTGGGGTCTCATATACGCAGTATTTT.

CDR3 sequence reads: CASSYTQGATNEQFF. CDR3 in DNA: TGTGCCAGCAGTTACACACAGGGGGCGACGAATGAGCAGTTCTTC. This chain uses TRBV6-2 or TRBV6-3 with TRBJ2-1; 9 bases fit TRBD1. Losses at the gene ends were 2 bases for V and 7 bases for J; bases not matched to a gene: 6. Germline CDR1 is MNHEY and CDR2 is SVGEGT. The CDR3 has 15 amino acids.

In this sample, this clone turned up once. This chain joins TRBV5-8 and TRBJ2-5; unclear D gene. Trimming took off 2 bases at V and 0 bases at J, with 5 bases between the two ends. The germline gives CDR1 SGHTS, CDR2 YDEGEE. The CDR3 contains 13 residues. The CDR3 reads CASSFLYQETQYF. In nucleotides, the CDR3 is TGTGCCAGCAGCTTCTTGTACCAAGAGACCCAGTACTTC.

The gene calls are TRBV7-2 and TRBJ2-5; no clear D. V lost 2 bases and J lost 4, with 8 bases in between. CDR1 is SGHTA and CDR2 is FQGNSA in the germline V gene. This CDR3 comprises 13 residues. The CDR3 bases are TGTGCCAGCAGCTTAAAGAGAGGAGAGACCCAGTACTTC. Its protein is CASSLKRGETQYF.

This chain links TRBV10-3 with TRBJ1-6; D is unclear. With 11 bases removed from V and 5 bases from J, the gap between germline ends came to 19 bases. The CDR3 consists of 15 residues. The V gene's germline CDR1 is ENHRY and CDR2 SYGVKD. CDR3 loop: CASRPAKENNSPLHF. The CDR3 bases are TGTGCCTCCAGGCCAGCCAAAGAAAATAATTCACCCCTCCACTTT.

In DNA form, the CDR3 reads TGTGCCAGCAGCTCCGGGACTAGCGGGATTTACGAGCAGTACGTC. Its protein product is CASSSGTSGIYEQYV. J is TRBJ2-7 and V is TRBV11-3; 13 bases are a match to TRBD2. Germline trimming cut 4 bases from V and 4 bases from J; bases unmatched to any gene: 4. The V gene's germline CDR1 is SGHNT and CDR2 YENEEA. CDR3 size: 15 residues.

The V gene is TRBV4-3, the J gene TRBJ2-3; maybe TRBD1 (6 bases). CDR3 length: 14 amino acids. The germline V gene has CDR1 LGHNA and CDR2 YSLEER. Trimming stripped 4 bases from V and 2 bases from J, with 10 bases between. In nucleotides, the CDR3 is TGCGCCAGCAGCCCGGACAGCTACACAGATACGCAGTATTTT. It is translated as CASSPDSYTDTQYF.

The V and J genes are TRBV15 and TRBJ2-5, with 9 bases matching TRBD2. The CDR3 sequence is 14 residues long. V was clipped by 1 base and J by 5 bases; unmatched bases: 2. The germline gives CDR1 LNHNV, CDR2 YYDKDF (reference sequence). CDR3 DNA: TGTGCCACCAGCAGAGGTAGCGGGAGTGAGACCCAGTACTTC. As protein: CATSRGSGSETQYF.

This chain joins TRBV3-1 (or the pseudogene TRBV3-2) and TRBJ2-7; 8 bases are a match to TRBD2. Per germline, CDR1 LGHDT and CDR2 YNNKEL (reference sequence). V was pared by 0 bases and J by 4 bases, with 17 bases of the junction left unmatched. This CDR3 region has 19 residues. The CDR3 region is CASSQEQREFPPQSYEQYV. CDR3 in DNA: TGTGCCAGCAGCCAAGAGCAGCGGGAGTTTCCCCCACAATCATACGAGCAGTACGTC.

This clone was seen a few times. This chain uses TRBV28 with TRBJ2-7; D possibly corresponds to TRBD2 (5 bases). The CDR3 loop spans 14 amino acids. V shed 2 bases and J shed 5 bases, with 13 bases lying between them. CDR1 is MDHEN and CDR2 is SYDVKM in the germline V gene. The CDR3 here is CASSLNILANEQYV. The CDR3 DNA is TGTGCCAGCAGTTTAAATATCCTAGCCAACGAGCAGTACGTC.

This clone was seen a single time. V gene TRBV6-2 or TRBV6-3 combines with J gene TRBJ2-1, with TRBD1 identical over 7 bases. V shed 2 bases, J shed 0 bases, and the junction held 1 base outside the gene matches. CDR1 and CDR2 from the germline V gene are MNHEY and SVGEGT. The CDR3 is made up of 15 amino acids. For the CDR3, the DNA is TGTGCCAGCAGTTACGGGGACAGCTCCTACAATGAGCAGTTCTTC. Its protein is CASSYGDSSYNEQFF.